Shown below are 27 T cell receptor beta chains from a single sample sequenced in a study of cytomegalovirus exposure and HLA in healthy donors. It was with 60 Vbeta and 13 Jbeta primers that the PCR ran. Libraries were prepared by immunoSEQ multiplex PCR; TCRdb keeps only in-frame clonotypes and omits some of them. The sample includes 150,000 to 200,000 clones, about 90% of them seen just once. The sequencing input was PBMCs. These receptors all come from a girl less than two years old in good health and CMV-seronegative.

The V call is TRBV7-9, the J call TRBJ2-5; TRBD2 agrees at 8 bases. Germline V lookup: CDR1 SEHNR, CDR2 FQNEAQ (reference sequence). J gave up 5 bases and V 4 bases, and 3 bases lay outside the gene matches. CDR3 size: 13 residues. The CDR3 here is CASSSPGGETQYF. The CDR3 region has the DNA TGTGCCAGCAGCTCCCCGGGAGGGGAGACCCAGTACTTC.

The CDR3 spells CASSPGTGETQYF. CDR3 nucleotides: TGTGCCAGCAGCCCCGGGACAGGAGAGACCCAGTACTTC. The rearrangement joins TRBV6-5 to TRBJ2-5, with TRBD1 matching over 8 bases. The V gene's germline CDR1 is MNHEY and CDR2 SVGAGI. The ends lost 6 bases at V and 4 bases at J; junction bases unmatched: 4. The CDR3 runs to 13 residues.

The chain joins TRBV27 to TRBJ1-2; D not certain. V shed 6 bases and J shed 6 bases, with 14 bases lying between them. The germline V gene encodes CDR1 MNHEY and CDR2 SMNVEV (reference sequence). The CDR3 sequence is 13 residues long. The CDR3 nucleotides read TGTGCCAGCAGCTCCCGGACTGTAGATGGCTACACCTTC. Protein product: CASSSRTVDGYTF.

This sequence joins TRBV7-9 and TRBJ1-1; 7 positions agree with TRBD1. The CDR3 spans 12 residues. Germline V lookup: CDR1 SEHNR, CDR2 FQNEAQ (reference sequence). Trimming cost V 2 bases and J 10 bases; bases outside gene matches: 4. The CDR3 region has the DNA TGTGCCAGCAGCTTACAGAGGGACAGAGCTTTCTTT. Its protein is CASSLQRDRAFF.

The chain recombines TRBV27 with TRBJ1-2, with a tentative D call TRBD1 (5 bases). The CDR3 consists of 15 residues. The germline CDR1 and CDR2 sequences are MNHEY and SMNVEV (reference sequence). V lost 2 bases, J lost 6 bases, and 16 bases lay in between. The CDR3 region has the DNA TGTGCCAGCAGTTTACTCCCCCAGGGAGGCAATGGCTACACCTTC. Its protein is CASSLLPQGGNGYTF.

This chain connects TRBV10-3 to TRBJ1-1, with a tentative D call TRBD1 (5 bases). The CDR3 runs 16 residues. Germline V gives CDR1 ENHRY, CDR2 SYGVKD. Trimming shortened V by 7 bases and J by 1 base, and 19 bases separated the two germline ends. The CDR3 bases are TGTGCCATCAAATCGGAGGGGAGAGTGGGGAACACTGAAGCTTTCTTT. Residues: CAIKSEGRVGNTEAFF.

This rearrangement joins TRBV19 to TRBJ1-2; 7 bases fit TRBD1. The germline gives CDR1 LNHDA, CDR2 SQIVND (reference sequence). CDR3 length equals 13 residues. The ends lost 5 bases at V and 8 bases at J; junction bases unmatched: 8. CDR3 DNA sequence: TGTGCCAGTAGTCTCGACAGGGAGGACGGCTACACCTTC. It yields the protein CASSLDREDGYTF.

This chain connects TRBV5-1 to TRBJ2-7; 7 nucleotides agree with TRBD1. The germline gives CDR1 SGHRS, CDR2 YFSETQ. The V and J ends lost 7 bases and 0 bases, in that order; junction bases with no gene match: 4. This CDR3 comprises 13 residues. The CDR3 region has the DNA TGCGCCAGCCGCTGGGACAGCTCCTACGAGCAGTACTTC. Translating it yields CASRWDSSYEQYF.

The CDR3 region is CASSYGERRGYTF. In nucleotides, the CDR3 is TGTGCCAGCAGTTACGGGGAGCGTCGAGGCTACACCTTC. The chain links TRBV6-5 to TRBJ1-2; D is unclear. Trimming left V 2 bases short and J 8 bases short, with 12 bases between. CDR1 MNHEY and CDR2 SVGAGI come from the germline V gene. The CDR3 is 13 amino acids.

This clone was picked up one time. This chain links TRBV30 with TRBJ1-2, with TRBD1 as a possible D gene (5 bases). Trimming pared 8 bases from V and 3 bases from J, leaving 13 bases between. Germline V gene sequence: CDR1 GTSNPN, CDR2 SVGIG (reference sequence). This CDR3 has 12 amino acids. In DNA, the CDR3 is TGTGCCGGAGACGACAGACACTATGGCTACACCTTC. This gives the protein CAGDDRHYGYTF. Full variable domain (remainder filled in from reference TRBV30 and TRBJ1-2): SQTIHQWPATLVQPVGSPLSLECTVEGTSNPNLYWYRQAAGRGLQLLFYSVGIGQISSEVPQNLSASRPQDRQFILSSKKLLLSDSGFYLCAGDDRHYGYTFGSGTRLTVV.

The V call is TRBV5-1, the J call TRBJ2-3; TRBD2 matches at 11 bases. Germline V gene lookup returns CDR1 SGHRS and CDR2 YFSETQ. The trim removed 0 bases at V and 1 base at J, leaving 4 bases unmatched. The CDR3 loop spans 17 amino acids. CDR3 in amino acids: CASSLAATSGGTDTQYF. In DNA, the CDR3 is TGCGCCAGCAGCTTGGCCGCGACTAGCGGGGGCACAGATACGCAGTATTTT.

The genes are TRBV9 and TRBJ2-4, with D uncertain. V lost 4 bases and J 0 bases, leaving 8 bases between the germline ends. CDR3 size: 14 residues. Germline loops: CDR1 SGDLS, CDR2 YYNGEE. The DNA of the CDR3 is TGTGCCAGCAGCCCCAACACAGCCAAAAACATTCAGTACTTC. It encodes CASSPNTAKNIQYF.

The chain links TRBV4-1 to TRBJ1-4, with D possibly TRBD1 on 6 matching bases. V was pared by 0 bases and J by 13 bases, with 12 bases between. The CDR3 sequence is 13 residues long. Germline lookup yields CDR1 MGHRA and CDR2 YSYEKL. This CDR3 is CASSQEIQGGLFF. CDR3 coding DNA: TGCGCCAGCAGCCAAGAGATACAGGGCGGACTGTTTTTT.

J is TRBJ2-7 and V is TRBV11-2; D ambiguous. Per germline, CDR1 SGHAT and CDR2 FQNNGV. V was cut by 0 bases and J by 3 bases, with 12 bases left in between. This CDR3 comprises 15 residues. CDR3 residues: CASSLDLWRYYEQYF. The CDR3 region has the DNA TGTGCCAGCAGCTTAGATCTCTGGAGATACTACGAGCAGTACTTC.

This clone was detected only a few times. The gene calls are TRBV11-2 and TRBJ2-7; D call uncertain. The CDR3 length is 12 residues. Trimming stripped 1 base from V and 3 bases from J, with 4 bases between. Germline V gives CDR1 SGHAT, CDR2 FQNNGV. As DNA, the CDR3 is TGTGCCAGCAGCTTAGCCCACTACGAGCAGTACTTC. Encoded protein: CASSLAHYEQYF.

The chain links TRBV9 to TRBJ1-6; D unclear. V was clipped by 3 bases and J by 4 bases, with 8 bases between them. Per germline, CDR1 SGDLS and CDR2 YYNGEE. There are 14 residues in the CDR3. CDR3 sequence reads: CASSEQNYNSPLHF. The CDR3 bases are TGTGCCAGCAGCGAACAGAATTATAATTCACCCCTCCACTTT.

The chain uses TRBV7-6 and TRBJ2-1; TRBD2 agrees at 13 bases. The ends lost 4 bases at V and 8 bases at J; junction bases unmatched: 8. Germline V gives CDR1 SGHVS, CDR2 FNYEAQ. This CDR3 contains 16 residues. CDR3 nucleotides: TGTGCCAGCAGCTCCACTAGCGGGGGGGACGGGTATGAGCAGTTCTTC. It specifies CASSSTSGGDGYEQFF.

The CDR3 sequence: CASSLAGGMGEQYF. The CDR3 coding sequence is TGTGCCAGCAGCTTGGCAGGGGGAATGGGTGAGCAGTACTTC. The rearrangement links TRBV5-5 to TRBJ2-7; 7 bases align to TRBD1. V shed 0 bases and J 7 bases; nucleotides not matched to a gene: 7. Germline CDR1 and CDR2: SGHKS and YYEKEE (reference sequence). This CDR3 is 14 amino acids long.

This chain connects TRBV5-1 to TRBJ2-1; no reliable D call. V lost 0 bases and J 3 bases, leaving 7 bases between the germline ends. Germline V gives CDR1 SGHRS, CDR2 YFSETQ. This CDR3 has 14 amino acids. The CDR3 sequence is CASSLGSSYNEQFF. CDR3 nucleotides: TGCGCCAGCAGCTTGGGTTCTAGCTACAATGAGCAGTTCTTC.

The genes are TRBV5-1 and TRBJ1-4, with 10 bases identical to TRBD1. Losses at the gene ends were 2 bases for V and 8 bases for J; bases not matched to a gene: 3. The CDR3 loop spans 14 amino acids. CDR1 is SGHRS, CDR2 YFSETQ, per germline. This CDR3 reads CASSFGTGEEKLFF. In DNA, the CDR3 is TGCGCCAGCAGCTTCGGGACAGGGGAAGAAAAACTGTTTTTT.

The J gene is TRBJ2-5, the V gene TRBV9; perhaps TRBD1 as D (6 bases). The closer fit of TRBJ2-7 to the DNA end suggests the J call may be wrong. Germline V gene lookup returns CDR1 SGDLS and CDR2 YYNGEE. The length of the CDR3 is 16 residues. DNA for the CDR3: TGTGCCAGCAGCGTAGAAACAGGGATGGGTTCCTACGAGCAGTACTTC. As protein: CASSVETGMGSYEQYF.

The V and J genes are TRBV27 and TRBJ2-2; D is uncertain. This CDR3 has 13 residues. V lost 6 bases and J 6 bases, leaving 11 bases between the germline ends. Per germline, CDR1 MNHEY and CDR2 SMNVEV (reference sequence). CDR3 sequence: CASRARDPGELFF. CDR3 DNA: TGTGCCAGCAGAGCCCGCGATCCCGGGGAGCTGTTTTTT.

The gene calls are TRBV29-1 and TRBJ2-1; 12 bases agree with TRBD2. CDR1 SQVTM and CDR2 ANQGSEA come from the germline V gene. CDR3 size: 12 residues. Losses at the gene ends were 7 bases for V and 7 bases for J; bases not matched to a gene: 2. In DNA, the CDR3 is TGCAGCGCCGGACTAGCGGGGAATGAGCAGTTCTTC. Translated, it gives CSAGLAGNEQFF.

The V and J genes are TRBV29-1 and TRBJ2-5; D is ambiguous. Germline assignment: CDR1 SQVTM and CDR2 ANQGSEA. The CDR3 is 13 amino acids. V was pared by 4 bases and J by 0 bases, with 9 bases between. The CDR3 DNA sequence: TGCAGCGTTGGTTTACAGAACCAAGAGACCCAGTACTTC. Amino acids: CSVGLQNQETQYF. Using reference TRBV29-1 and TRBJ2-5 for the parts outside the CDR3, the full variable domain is SAVISQKPSRDICQRGTSLTIQCQVDSQVTMMFWYRQQPGQSLTLIATANQGSEATYESGFVIDKFPISRPNLTFSTLTVSNMSPEDSSIYLCSVGLQNQETQYFGPGTRLLVL.

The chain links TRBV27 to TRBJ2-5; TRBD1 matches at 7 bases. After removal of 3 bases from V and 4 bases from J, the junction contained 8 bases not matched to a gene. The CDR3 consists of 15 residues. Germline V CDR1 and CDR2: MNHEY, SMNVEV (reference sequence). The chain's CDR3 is CASSFYSHRGETQYF. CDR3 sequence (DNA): TGTGCCAGCAGTTTCTATTCACACAGGGGAGAGACCCAGTACTTC.

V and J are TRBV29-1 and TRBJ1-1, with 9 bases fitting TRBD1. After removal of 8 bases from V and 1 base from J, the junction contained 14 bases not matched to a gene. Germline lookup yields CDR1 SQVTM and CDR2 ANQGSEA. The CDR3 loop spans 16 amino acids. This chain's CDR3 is CSTETRQGEWNTEAFF. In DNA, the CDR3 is TGCAGCACCGAAACCAGACAGGGGGAGTGGAACACTGAAGCTTTCTTT.

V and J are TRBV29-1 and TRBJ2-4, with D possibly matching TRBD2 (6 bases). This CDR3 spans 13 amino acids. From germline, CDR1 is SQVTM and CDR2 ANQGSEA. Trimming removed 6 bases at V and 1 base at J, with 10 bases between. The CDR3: CSVGGLAKNIQYF. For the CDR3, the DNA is TGCAGCGTCGGGGGTCTGGCCAAAAACATTCAGTACTTC.